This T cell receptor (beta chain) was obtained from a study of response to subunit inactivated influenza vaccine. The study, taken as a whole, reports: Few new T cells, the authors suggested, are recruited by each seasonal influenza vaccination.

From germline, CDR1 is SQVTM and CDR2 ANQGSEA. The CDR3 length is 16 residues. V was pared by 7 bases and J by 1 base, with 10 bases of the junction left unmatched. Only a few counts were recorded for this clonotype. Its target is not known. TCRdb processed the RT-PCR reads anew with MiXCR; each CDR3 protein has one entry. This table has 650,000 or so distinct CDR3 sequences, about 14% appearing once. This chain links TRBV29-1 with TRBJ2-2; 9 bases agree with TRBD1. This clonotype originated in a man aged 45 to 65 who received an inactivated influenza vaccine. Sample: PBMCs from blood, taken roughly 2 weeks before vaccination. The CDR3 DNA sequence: TGCAGCGCGGGAACCCTGGGACAGGGGAACACCGGGGAGCTGTTTTTT. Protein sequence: CSAGTLGQGNTGELFF.